This T cell receptor (beta chain) was found in a study of siplizumab effects on memory and regulatory T cells. The study, taken as a whole, reports: A naive or memory phenotype could not be assigned to roughly 80-95% of the proliferating CD4+ or CD8+ clones.

This CDR3 comprises 12 residues. CDR1 and CDR2 (germline): ENHRY, SYGVKD. Trimming left V 7 bases short and J 6 bases short, with 12 bases between. Regarding this clone: The antigen remains unidentified.

Around 9.2 x 10^4 TCR templates underwent assay in every sample. Method: immunoSEQ multiplex PCR; TCRdb's copy keeps in-frame clones and lacks some. The table includes roughly 68,000 clones, roughly 83% detected once. Sequencing was done on a sample of memory CD4+ T cells sorted from blood. This clonotype was sampled from a human donor in good health. The V and J genes are TRBV10-3 and TRBJ1-2; a weak D match, TRBD1 (5 bases). The CDR3 nucleotides read TGTGCCATCATTGGGGCCGCGGATGGCTACACCTTC. The encoded protein is CAIIGAADGYTF.